These T cell receptor beta chains were read from a single sample in a study of T cell changes during pregnancy in multiple sclerosis. Data came from immunoSEQ multiplex PCR; TCRdb stores just in-frame clones and leaves some out. The table shows approximately 34,000 clones, with 90% to 95% occurring only once. Sequenced material: CD4+ T cells from peripheral blood mononuclear cells, taken in the second trimester of pregnancy. The receptors derive from a female donor with multiple sclerosis, enrolled in a pregnancy study. The CDR3 runs from the conserved cysteine through the conserved F or W. D genes are given only for firm matches. Part of the rows lack a size; the others show once, few, many or a class for expanded clones.

v_call	j_call	d_call	clone_size	cdr3_aa	cdr3_nt
TRBV5-6	TRBJ2-2	.	.	CASRSQGIPTGELFF	TGTGCCAGCAGGTCACAGGGCATCCCCACCGGGGAGCTGTTTTTT
TRBV2	TRBJ2-7	.	.	CASSDSGTYEQYF	TGTGCCAGCAGTGACTCCGGGACCTACGAGCAGTACTTC
TRBV19	TRBJ1-3	TRBD1	.	CASSIGTGGNTIYF	TGTGCCAGTAGTATAGGGACAGGAGGAAACACCATATATTTT
TRBV5-4	TRBJ1-2	.	.	CASSLVGGYGYTF	TGTGCCAGCAGCTTGGTGGGGGGCTATGGCTACACCTTC
TRBV4-3	TRBJ2-7	TRBD1	.	CASSRDRGAYEQYF	TGCGCCAGCAGCCGGGACAGGGGAGCCTACGAGCAGTACTTC
TRBV5-4	TRBJ2-7	TRBD1	.	CASSLRDRGNEQYF	TGTGCCAGCAGCTTAAGGGACAGGGGTAACGAGCAGTACTTC
TRBV7-2	TRBJ1-3	.	.	CASSPRTISGNTIYF	TGTGCCAGCAGCCCACGGACAATCTCTGGAAACACCATATATTTT
TRBV9	TRBJ2-7	TRBD2	once	CASSPEIGTSGAYEQYF	TGTGCCAGCAGCCCTGAAATAGGGACTAGCGGAGCCTACGAGCAGTACTTC
TRBV4-1	TRBJ1-2	TRBD1	.	CASSQPSRGQLNYGYTF	TGCGCCAGCAGCCAGCCCTCCCGGGGACAGCTTAACTATGGCTACACCTTC
TRBV7-6	TRBJ2-5	.	.	CASSSIRQSRGKETQYF	TGTGCCAGCAGCTCTATCCGACAGAGTAGGGGAAAAGAGACCCAGTACTTC
TRBV5-6	TRBJ2-4	TRBD2	.	CASSPWTSGLAKNIQYF	TGTGCCAGCAGCCCCTGGACTAGCGGGCTAGCCAAAAACATTCAGTACTTC
TRBV9	TRBJ2-5	TRBD2	.	CASSVQEATSGIIETQYF	TGTGCCAGCAGCGTACAAGAGGCCACTAGCGGGATTATAGAGACCCAGTACTTC
TRBV7-9	TRBJ2-5	TRBD2	.	CASRRLAAQETQYF	TGTGCCAGCAGGAGACTAGCGGCTCAAGAGACCCAGTACTTC
TRBV28	TRBJ2-2	TRBD1	.	CATRQGNTGELFF	TGTGCCACCCGACAGGGGAACACCGGGGAGCTGTTTTTT
TRBV11-2	TRBJ2-7	.	.	CASSLGPTGTYEQYF	TGTGCCAGCAGCTTAGGTCCAACAGGAACCTACGAGCAGTACTTC
TRBV27	TRBJ2-7	TRBD2	.	CASSPKRDSYEQYF	TGTGCCAGCAGTCCCAAGCGGGACTCCTACGAGCAGTACTTC
TRBV25-1	TRBJ1-3	TRBD1	.	CASSVGQVGNTIYF	TGTGCCAGCAGTGTGGGACAGGTCGGAAACACCATATATTTT
TRBV6-5	TRBJ2-2	.	.	CASSFRSGELFF	TGTGCCAGCAGTTTTCGGTCCGGGGAGCTGTTTTTT
TRBV19	TRBJ1-3	TRBD1	.	CASSPGQGGGRTIYF	TGTGCCAGTAGCCCCGGACAGGGTGGTGGAAGAACCATATATTTT
TRBV7-3	TRBJ1-1	TRBD1	.	CASSIDRGGTEAFF	TGTGCCAGCAGCATCGACAGGGGCGGCACTGAAGCTTTCTTT
TRBV19	TRBJ1-1	.	once	CAPEVCQGGEMNTEAFF	TGTGCCCCCGAGGTGTGTCAGGGCGGCGAAATGAACACTGAAGCTTTCTTT
TRBV7-9	TRBJ1-1	.	once	CASSHRTAEAFF	TGTGCCAGCAGTCATAGGACAGCTGAAGCTTTCTTT
TRBV5-1	TRBJ2-3	.	.	CASSLVTGSTDTQYF	TGCGCCAGCAGCTTGGTAACGGGAAGCACAGATACGCAGTATTTT
TRBV7-2	TRBJ2-5	TRBD2	.	CASSLSRGTSGEETQYF	TGTGCCAGCAGCTTGTCCCGCGGGACTAGCGGGGAAGAGACCCAGTACTTC
TRBV2	TRBJ2-1	.	.	CASTLRLYDEQFF	TGTGCCAGCACCCTACGGTTATATGATGAGCAGTTCTTC
TRBV2	TRBJ1-5	TRBD1	once	CASIDREGQPQHF	TGTGCCAGCATTGACAGGGAGGGTCAGCCCCAGCATTTT
TRBV11-1	TRBJ1-4	.	.	CASSPEQATNEKLFF	TGTGCCAGCAGCCCAGAACAGGCAACTAATGAAAAACTGTTTTTT
TRBV5-5	TRBJ1-3	TRBD1	.	CASSIQGAGGNTIYF	TGTGCCAGCAGTATACAGGGGGCGGGAGGAAACACCATATATTTT
TRBV7-7	TRBJ2-2	TRBD2	once	CASSLRLAGGSGELFF	TGTGCCAGCAGCTTACGACTAGCGGGAGGTTCCGGGGAGCTGTTTTTT
TRBV29-1	TRBJ2-7	TRBD1	once	CSVGDRTNYEQYF	TGCAGCGTTGGGGACAGGACCAACTACGAGCAGTACTTC
TRBV19	TRBJ2-2	TRBD2	.	CASSRLAGDAGELFF	TGTGCCAGTAGTCGGCTAGCGGGAGACGCCGGGGAGCTGTTTTTT
TRBV6-1	TRBJ2-1	TRBD2	.	CASSETGLAARHEQFF	TGTGCCAGCAGTGAGACGGGACTAGCGGCTCGGCATGAGCAGTTCTTC
TRBV10-3	TRBJ2-4	TRBD1	.	CAISAETGPKNIQYF	TGTGCCATCAGTGCCGAGACAGGGCCCAAAAACATTCAGTACTTC
TRBV14	TRBJ1-4	.	.	CASSQDRSHLKLFF	TGTGCCAGCAGCCAAGATCGGAGCCACCTTAAACTGTTTTTT
TRBV15	TRBJ2-7	TRBD2	.	CATSRETSSGEQYF	TGTGCCACTAGCAGAGAGACTAGCTCGGGGGAGCAGTACTTC
TRBV5-1	TRBJ1-5	.	.	CASSLSGVQPQHF	TGCGCCAGCAGCTTGTCAGGGGTTCAGCCCCAGCATTTT
TRBV4-3	TRBJ2-5	TRBD2	.	CASSGTTGETQYF	TGCGCCAGCAGTGGGACTACTGGAGAGACCCAGTACTTC
TRBV6-4	TRBJ2-3	.	.	CASSLEMNTDTQYF	TGTGCCAGCAGTTTGGAGATGAACACAGATACGCAGTATTTT
TRBV18	TRBJ2-7	.	.	CASSPGGAREQYF	TGTGCCAGCTCACCAGGGGGGGCCAGGGAGCAGTACTTC
TRBV28	TRBJ2-5	TRBD2	.	CASSMLGLAGGAPQETQYF	TGTGCCAGCAGTATGTTGGGACTAGCGGGGGGAGCCCCACAAGAGACCCAGTACTTC
TRBV19	TRBJ2-6	TRBD1	.	CASRDRSSGANVLTF	TGTGCCAGCCGGGACAGGAGCTCTGGGGCCAACGTCCTGACTTTC
TRBV20-1	TRBJ2-7	.	.	CSASTGYEQYF	TGCAGTGCTAGTACAGGCTACGAGCAGTACTTC
TRBV7-9	TRBJ1-4	TRBD1	.	CASSLGDRGSNEKLFF	TGTGCCAGCAGCTTAGGGGACAGGGGGAGTAATGAAAAACTGTTTTTT
TRBV5-4	TRBJ1-1	TRBD1	.	CASREGQGLMNTEAFF	TGTGCCAGCAGGGAGGGACAGGGGCTCATGAACACTGAAGCTTTCTTT
TRBV11-2	TRBJ2-1	.	.	CASSRENSYNEQFF	TGTGCCAGCAGCCGAGAGAACTCCTACAATGAGCAGTTCTTC
TRBV6-5	TRBJ2-1	TRBD2	.	CASSYSAGVGNEQFF	TGTGCCAGCAGTTACTCGGCGGGAGTAGGCAATGAGCAGTTCTTC